This T cell receptor (beta chain) was documented in a study of blood T cell repertoires in COVID-19. Study summary: The United States, Italy and Spain provided the acute and convalescent COVID-19 samples. PBMCs, B-cell-depleted T cells, or T cells provided the cDNA or gDNA that made up the material.

Looked up from germline, CDR1 is SGHRS and CDR2 is YFSETQ. The CDR3 runs 15 residues. Trimming shortened V by 5 bases and J by 2 bases, and 14 bases separated the two germline ends. Seattle cases were enrolled at active infection and followed longitudinally. Authors' data handling: Quantification of nucleated cells was approximated via reference gene primer amplification. TCRdb keeps only in-frame clones here, not all; method: immunoSEQ multiplex PCR. V, J and clone size derive from that table, while D and trimming were established from the DNA sequence. This sample has about 210,000 clones, with about 82% found just once.

This chain links TRBV5-1 with TRBJ2-1, with D possibly matching TRBD2 (5 bases). Specimen: peripheral blood. The receptor comes from a man aged 55 to 70 with COVID-19, enrolled during active disease. This CDR3 reads CASSSGGFTYNEQFF. Here the CDR3 DNA reads TGCGCCAGCAGTAGTGGCGGGTTCACCTACAATGAGCAGTTCTTC. The full variable domain, rest sourced from reference TRBV5-1 and TRBJ2-1, is KAGVTQTPRYLIKTRGQQVTLSCSPISGHRSVSWYQQTPGQGLQFLFEYFSETQRNKGNFPGRFSGRQFSNSRSEMNVSTLELGDSALYLCASSSGGFTYNEQFFGPGTRLTVL.